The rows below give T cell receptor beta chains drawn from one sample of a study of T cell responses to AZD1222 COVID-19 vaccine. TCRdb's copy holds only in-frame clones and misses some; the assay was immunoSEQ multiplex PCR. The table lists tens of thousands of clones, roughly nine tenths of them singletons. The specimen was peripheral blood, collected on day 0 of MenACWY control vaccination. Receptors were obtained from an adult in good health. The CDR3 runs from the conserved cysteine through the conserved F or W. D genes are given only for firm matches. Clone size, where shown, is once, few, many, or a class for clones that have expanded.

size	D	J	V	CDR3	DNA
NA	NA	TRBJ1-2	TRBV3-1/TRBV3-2	CASSLDRASGYTF	TGTGCCAGCAGCCTCGACAGAGCTTCGGGCTACACCTTC
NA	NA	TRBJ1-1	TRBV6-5	CASKSPLQGRAFF	TGTGCCAGCAAAAGTCCCCTACAGGGTAGGGCTTTCTTT
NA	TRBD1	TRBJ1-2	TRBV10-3	CAISTTGEDYGYTF	TGTGCCATCAGTACTACAGGGGAAGACTATGGCTACACCTTC
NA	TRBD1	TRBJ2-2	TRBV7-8	CASSLEGTGVPGELFF	TGTGCCAGCAGCTTAGAAGGGACAGGGGTACCCGGGGAGCTGTTTTTT
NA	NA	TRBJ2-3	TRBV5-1	CASSLGGTDTQYF	TGCGCCAGCAGCTTGGGCGGCACAGATACGCAGTATTTT
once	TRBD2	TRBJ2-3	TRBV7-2	CASSRGGPPTDTQYF	TGTGCCAGCAGCCGCGGGGGGCCACCCACAGATACGCAGTATTTT
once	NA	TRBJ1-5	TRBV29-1	CSVASGASNQPQHF	TGCAGCGTCGCCTCGGGGGCGAGCAATCAGCCCCAGCATTTT
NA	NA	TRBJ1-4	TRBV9	CASSVDGQGATNEKLFF	TGTGCCAGCAGCGTAGACGGGCAGGGAGCAACTAATGAAAAACTGTTTTTT
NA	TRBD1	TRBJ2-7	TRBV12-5	CASGLSTGGSKPSEQYF	TGTGCTAGTGGTTTATCAACAGGGGGCTCTAAACCATCCGAGCAGTACTTC
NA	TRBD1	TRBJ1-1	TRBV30	CAWSTGQGSGTEAFF	TGTGCCTGGAGTACGGGACAGGGCTCAGGCACTGAAGCTTTCTTT
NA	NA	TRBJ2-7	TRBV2	CASSEASNRYEQYF	TGTGCCAGCAGTGAAGCGAGTAATCGCTACGAGCAGTACTTC
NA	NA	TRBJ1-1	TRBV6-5	CASSYTGRNTEAFF	TGTGCCAGCAGTTACACGGGGCGGAACACTGAAGCTTTCTTT
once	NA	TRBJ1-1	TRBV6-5	CASWMGGTAFF	TGTGCCAGCTGGATGGGGGGCACAGCTTTCTTT
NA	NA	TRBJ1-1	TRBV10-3	CASHRAENTEAFF	TGTGCCTCTCACAGGGCCGAAAACACTGAAGCTTTCTTT
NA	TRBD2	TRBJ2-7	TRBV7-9	CASSLTSGGPLYEQYF	TGTGCCAGCAGCTTAACTAGCGGGGGCCCCCTCTACGAGCAGTACTTC
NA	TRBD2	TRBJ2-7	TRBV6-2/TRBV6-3	CASSYSSQTSGGRYEQYF	TGTGCCAGCAGTTACTCGTCACAGACTAGCGGGGGGAGGTACGAGCAGTACTTC
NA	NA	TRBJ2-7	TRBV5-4	CASSLDAGPYEQYF	TGTGCCAGCAGCTTGGATGCAGGACCCTACGAGCAGTACTTC
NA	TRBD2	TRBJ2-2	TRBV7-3	CASRLAGRSGELFF	TGTGCCAGCCGCCTAGCGGGGAGGTCCGGGGAGCTGTTTTTT
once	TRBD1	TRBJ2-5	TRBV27	CASSDWDRGGETQYF	TGTGCCAGCAGTGATTGGGACAGGGGTGGAGAGACCCAGTACTTC
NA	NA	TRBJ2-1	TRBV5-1	CASSSRGSSYNEQFF	TGCGCCAGCAGCTCCCGGGGGAGCTCCTACAATGAGCAGTTCTTC
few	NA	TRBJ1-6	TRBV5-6	CASSLLRDTSIGRGSPLHF	TGTGCCAGCAGCTTGTTACGGGACACCTCTATTGGTCGTGGTTCACCCCTCCACTTT
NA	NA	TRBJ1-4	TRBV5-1	CASSQGRDATNEKLFF	TGCGCCAGCAGCCAGGGCCGGGATGCAACTAATGAAAAACTGTTTTTT
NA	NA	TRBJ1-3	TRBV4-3	CASSQDHRGPFSGNTIYF	TGCGCCAGCAGCCAAGATCACCGGGGGCCCTTCTCTGGAAACACCATATATTTT
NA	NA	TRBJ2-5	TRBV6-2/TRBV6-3	CASSYFTLGRGNQETQYF	TGTGCCAGCAGTTACTTTACTCTAGGCAGGGGTAACCAAGAGACCCAGTACTTC
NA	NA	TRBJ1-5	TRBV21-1	CASSHLGRGNGNQPQHF	TGTGCCAGCAGTCACTTAGGCAGGGGCAATGGGAATCAGCCCCAGCATTTT
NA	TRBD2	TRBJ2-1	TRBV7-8	CASSLYGTSSYNEQFF	TGTGCCAGCAGCTTATATGGGACTAGTTCCTACAATGAGCAGTTCTTC
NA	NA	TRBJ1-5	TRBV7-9	CASSLGVGSRVYQPQHF	TGTGCCAGCAGCTTAGGAGTGGGGTCCAGGGTATACCAGCCCCAGCATTTT
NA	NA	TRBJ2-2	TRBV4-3	CASSQEGGYTGELFF	TGCGCCAGCAGCCAAGAAGGGGGGTACACCGGGGAGCTGTTTTTT
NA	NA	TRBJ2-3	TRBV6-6	CASSPKSDTQYF	TGTGCCAGCAGTCCCAAGTCAGATACGCAGTATTTT
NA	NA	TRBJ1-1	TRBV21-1	CASSRTEAFF	TGTGCCAGCAGCCGCACTGAAGCTTTCTTT
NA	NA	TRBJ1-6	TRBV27	CASSLYGPYNSPLHF	TGTGCCAGCAGTTTATATGGGCCCTATAATTCACCCCTCCACTTT
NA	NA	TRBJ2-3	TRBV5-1	CASRDSPSTDTQYF	TGCGCCAGCAGAGACTCACCTAGCACAGATACGCAGTATTTT
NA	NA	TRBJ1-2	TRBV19	CASSMGRGPYGYTF	TGTGCCAGTAGTATGGGAAGGGGCCCCTATGGCTACACCTTC
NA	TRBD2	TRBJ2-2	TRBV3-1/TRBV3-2	CASSPAKRGENTGELFF	TGTGCCAGCAGCCCCGCCAAGCGGGGGGAAAACACCGGGGAGCTGTTTTTT
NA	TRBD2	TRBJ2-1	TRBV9	CASSAGTSGPNEQFF	TGTGCCAGCAGCGCGGGGACTAGCGGGCCTAATGAGCAGTTCTTC
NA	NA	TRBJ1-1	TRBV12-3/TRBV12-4	CASSFLSEAFF	TGTGCCAGCAGTTTCCTCTCTGAAGCTTTCTTT
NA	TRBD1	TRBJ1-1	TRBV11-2	CASSKHGQGWEAFF	TGTGCCAGCAGCAAACATGGACAGGGTTGGGAAGCTTTCTTT
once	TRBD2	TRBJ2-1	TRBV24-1	CATSDLPQRGSYNEQFF	TGTGCCACCAGTGATTTGCCCCAGCGGGGCTCCTACAATGAGCAGTTCTTC
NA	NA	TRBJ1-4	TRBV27	CASSLGGSGNEKLFF	TGTGCCAGCAGTTTAGGGGGAAGTGGTAATGAAAAACTGTTTTTT
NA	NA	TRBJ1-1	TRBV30	CAWSRTENTEAFF	TGTGCCTGGAGTCGGACGGAGAACACTGAAGCTTTCTTT
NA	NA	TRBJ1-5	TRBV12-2	CASRLDIYVLTPHQPQHF	TGTGCAAGTCGCTTAGATATTTATGTGTTGACACCGCATCAGCCCCAGCATTTT
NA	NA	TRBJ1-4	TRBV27	CASSFSATNEKLFF	TGTGCCAGCAGTTTTAGCGCAACTAATGAAAAACTGTTTTTT
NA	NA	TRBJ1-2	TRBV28	CASSSLTSRQHENYGYTF	TGTGCCAGCAGTTCACTAACCTCCCGTCAGCACGAAAACTATGGCTACACCTTC
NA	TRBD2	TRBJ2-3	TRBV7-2	CASSLRLAGGPGTDTQYF	TGTGCCAGCAGCTTACGACTAGCGGGGGGGCCCGGCACAGATACGCAGTATTTT
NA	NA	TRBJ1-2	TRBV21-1	CASNMGVSTGEHINYGYTF	TGTGCCAGCAACATGGGAGTCTCGACAGGAGAACACATTAACTATGGCTACACCTTC
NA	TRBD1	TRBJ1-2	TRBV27	CASSLSGQGGYTF	TGTGCCAGCAGTTTATCAGGACAGGGCGGCTACACCTTC
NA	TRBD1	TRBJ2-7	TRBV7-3	CASSLQGGPYEQYF	TGTGCCAGCAGCCTACAGGGGGGACCCTACGAGCAGTACTTC
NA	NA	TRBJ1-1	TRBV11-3	CASSDLQGFEKAFF	TGTGCCAGCAGCGATCTGCAGGGATTTGAGAAAGCTTTCTTT
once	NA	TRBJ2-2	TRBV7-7	CASSRNSDTGELFF	TGTGCTAGCAGCCGCAATTCGGACACCGGGGAGCTGTTTTTT
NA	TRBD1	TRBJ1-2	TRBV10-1	CANIPGQGAYYYGYTF	TGCGCCAACATCCCGGGACAGGGGGCTTACTACTATGGCTACACCTTC
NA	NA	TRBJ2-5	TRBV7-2	CASSARNGGETQYF	TGTGCCAGCAGCGCCCGGAATGGAGGGGAGACCCAGTACTTC
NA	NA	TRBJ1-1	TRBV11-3	CASSSVGRGGTEAFF	TGTGCCAGCAGCTCCGTTGGGAGGGGGGGCACTGAAGCTTTCTTT
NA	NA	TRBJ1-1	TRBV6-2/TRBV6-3	CASSSGLGTEAFF	TGTGCCAGCAGCTCCGGGTTAGGGACTGAAGCTTTCTTT
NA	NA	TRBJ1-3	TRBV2	CASSEYVLTGNTIYF	TGTGCCAGCAGTGAATATGTACTGACTGGAAACACCATATATTTT
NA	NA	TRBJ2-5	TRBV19	CASSIGPLETQYF	TGTGCCAGTAGTATAGGCCCCCTCGAGACCCAGTACTTC
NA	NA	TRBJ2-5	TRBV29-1	CSVDLETQYF	TGCAGCGTTGATTTGGAGACCCAGTACTTC
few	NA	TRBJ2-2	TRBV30	CAWRQGGEDTGELFF	TGTGCCTGGAGGCAGGGGGGCGAGGACACCGGGGAGCTGTTTTTT
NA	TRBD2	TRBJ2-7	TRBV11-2	CASSLTFSGGASYEQYF	TGTGCCAGCAGCTTGACCTTCAGCGGGGGCGCTTCCTACGAGCAGTACTTC